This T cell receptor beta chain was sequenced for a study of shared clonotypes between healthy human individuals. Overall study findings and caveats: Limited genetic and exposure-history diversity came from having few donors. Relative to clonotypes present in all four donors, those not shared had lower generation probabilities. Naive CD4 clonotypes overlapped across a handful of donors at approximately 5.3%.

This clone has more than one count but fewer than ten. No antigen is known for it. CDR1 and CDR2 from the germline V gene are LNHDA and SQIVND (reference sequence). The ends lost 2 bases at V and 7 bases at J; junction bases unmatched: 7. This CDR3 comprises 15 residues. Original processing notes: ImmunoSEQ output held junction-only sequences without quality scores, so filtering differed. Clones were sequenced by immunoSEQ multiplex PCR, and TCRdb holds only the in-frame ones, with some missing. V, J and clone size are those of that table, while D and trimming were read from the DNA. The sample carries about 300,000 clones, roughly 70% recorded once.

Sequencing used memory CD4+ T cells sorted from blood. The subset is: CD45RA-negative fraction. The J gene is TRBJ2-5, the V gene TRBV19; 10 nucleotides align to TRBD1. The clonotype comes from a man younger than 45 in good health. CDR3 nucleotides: TGTGCCAGTAGTATACCGGGACAGGGGAGTGGGACCCAGTACTTC. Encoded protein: CASSIPGQGSGTQYF.